These 4 T cell receptor beta chains were sequenced from one sample in a study of T cell responses to AZD1222 COVID-19 vaccine. Repertoires were generated with immunoSEQ multiplex PCR, while TCRdb's copy carries only in-frame clones and drops some. The sample has tens of thousands of clones, 70% to 90% seen once. The sequencing used peripheral blood, collected 28 days after the second AZD1222 dose. The receptor set was obtained from an adult who received the AZD1222 COVID-19 vaccine.

V is TRBV3-1 (or the pseudogene TRBV3-2) and J is TRBJ1-2; tentative D call: TRBD1 (6 bases). The CDR3 spans 14 residues. The V end was cut by 0 bases, the J end by 6 bases, with 11 bases between. In germline, CDR1 is LGHDT, CDR2 YNNKEL (reference sequence). This chain's CDR3 is CASSQDLTGDGYTF. The CDR3 DNA reads as TGTGCCAGCAGCCAAGATCTGACAGGAGATGGCTACACCTTC.

This clone was detected only a few times. The V and J genes are TRBV7-9 and TRBJ2-5, with 12 bases fitting TRBD1. The V segment lost 1 base and the J segment 5 bases; nucleotides outside the gene matches: 5. Germline values: CDR1 SEHNR, CDR2 FQNEAQ (reference sequence). This CDR3 comprises 16 residues. This CDR3 reads CASSLVGQGAEETQYF. DNA for the CDR3: TGTGCCAGCAGCTTAGTGGGACAGGGGGCGGAGGAGACCCAGTACTTC.

V usage is TRBV5-1 and J usage is TRBJ1-2; D may be TRBD1 (5 bases). Trimming removed 1 base from V and 8 bases from J, with 12 bases in between. The CDR3 length is 13 residues. The germline V gene has CDR1 SGHRS and CDR2 YFSETQ. CDR3 sequence (DNA): TGCGCCAGCAGCTTGCGCGGGGGAGGAGGCTACACCTTC. This codes for CASSLRGGGGYTF.

CDR3 nucleotides: TGTGCCAGCAGCGTCCAGGGTGAGGGTCAGCCCCAGCATTTT. Translated, it gives CASSVQGEGQPQHF. This sequence joins TRBV5-4 and TRBJ1-5, with D possibly TRBD1 on 5 matching bases. V lost 4 bases to trimming and J lost 6 bases, with 14 bases between them. The germline V gene encodes CDR1 SGHNT and CDR2 YYREEE (reference sequence). This CDR3 comprises 14 residues.